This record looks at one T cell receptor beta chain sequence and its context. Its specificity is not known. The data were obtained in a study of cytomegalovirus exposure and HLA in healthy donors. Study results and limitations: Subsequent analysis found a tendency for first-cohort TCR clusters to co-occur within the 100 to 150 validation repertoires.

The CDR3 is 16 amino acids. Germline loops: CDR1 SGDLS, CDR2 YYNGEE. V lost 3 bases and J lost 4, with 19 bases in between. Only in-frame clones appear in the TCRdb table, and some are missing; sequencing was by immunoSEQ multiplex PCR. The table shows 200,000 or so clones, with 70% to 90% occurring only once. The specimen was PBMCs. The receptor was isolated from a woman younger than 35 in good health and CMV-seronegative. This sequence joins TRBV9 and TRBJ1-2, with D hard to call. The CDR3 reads CASSGGGPKRVYGYTF. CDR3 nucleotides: TGTGCCAGCAGCGGAGGCGGCCCAAAACGAGTCTATGGCTACACCTTC.